What follows are 2 T cell receptor beta chains derived from one specimen sequenced in a study of identical twins. TCRdb recomputed calls from the 5' RACE reads with MiXCR, one row per CDR3 protein. Here the sample spans more than 350,000 distinct CDR3 sequences, approximately 8.7% being singletons. Sequenced material: naive T cells sorted from blood. The receptors were gathered from a woman aged 45-59 years in good health.

The chain is built from TRBV2 and TRBJ2-1; 10 bases are a match to TRBD2. V gave up 6 bases and J gave up 6 bases; unmatched junction bases: 8. The germline V gene has CDR1 SNHLY and CDR2 FYNNEI. The CDR3 contains 15 residues. The CDR3 nucleotides are TGTGCCAGCAGATGGACTAGCGGAGGGCGCAATGAGCAGTTCTTC. Its protein product is CASRWTSGGRNEQFF.

This clonotype was recorded at least ten times. The genes are TRBV5-1 and TRBJ2-1; D is possibly TRBD2 (5 bases). The CDR3 loop spans 14 amino acids. In germline, CDR1 is SGHRS, CDR2 YFSETQ. V was clipped by 4 bases and J by 7 bases, with 15 bases between them. The CDR3 reads CASSMRNTRNEQFF. For the CDR3, the DNA is TGCGCCAGCAGCATGCGCAACACTAGGAATGAGCAGTTCTTC.